A single sample is the source of the 3 T cell receptor beta chains below, sequenced in a study of cytomegalovirus exposure and HLA in healthy donors. Researchers ran the PCR with 60 Vbeta and 13 Jbeta primers. Clones were sequenced by immunoSEQ multiplex PCR, and TCRdb holds only the in-frame ones, with some missing. Here the sample spans around 130,000 clones, roughly 80% being singletons. Sequencing was performed on PBMCs. The receptors here all came from a man aged 45-60 years in good health and CMV-seronegative.

The rearrangement joins TRBV6-5 to TRBJ1-3; tentatively, D is TRBD1 (5 bases). This CDR3 is 13 amino acids long. From germline, CDR1 is MNHEY and CDR2 SVGAGI. V lost 6 bases and J lost 3, with 9 bases in between. DNA of the CDR3: TGTGCCAGCAGAACAGGAGTTGGAAACACCATATATTTT. Translation: CASRTGVGNTIYF.

This chain connects TRBV12-5 to TRBJ2-1, with 7 bases matching TRBD1. CDR1 is LGHNT, CDR2 FRNRAP, per germline. The CDR3 has 17 amino acids. J gave up 3 bases and V 2 bases, and 10 bases lay outside the gene matches. The CDR3 DNA follows: TGTGCTAGTGGTTTGTCCGAGATCCGGGACAGCTACAATGAGCAGTTCTTC. Translating gives CASGLSEIRDSYNEQFF.

The chain is built from TRBV14 and TRBJ2-2; 7 nucleotides align to TRBD2. J lost 3 bases, V lost 6 bases, and 13 bases had no gene match. Per the germline V gene, CDR1 is SGHDN and CDR2 is FVKESK. The CDR3 is 17 residues long. The CDR3 nucleotides read TGTGCCAGCAGTGTCGACCGGGACTATCGGGACACCGGGGAGCTGTTTTTT. Its protein is CASSVDRDYRDTGELFF.